The 22 T cell receptor beta chains given below trace back to one sample, sequenced in a study of T cell responses to AZD1222 COVID-19 vaccine. Data came from immunoSEQ multiplex PCR; TCRdb stores just in-frame clones and leaves some out. The sample includes around 270,000 clones, roughly 93% seen only once; the top ten take around 0.58%. The sequencing here drew on peripheral blood, taken 28 days after the second AZD1222 dose. Receptor source: an adult who received the AZD1222 COVID-19 vaccine.

The gene calls are TRBV4-1 and TRBJ2-3, with 7 bases aligning to TRBD1. V lost 1 base, J lost 3 bases, and 10 bases stayed unmatched. From germline, CDR1 is MGHRA and CDR2 YSYEKL. This CDR3 has 17 amino acids. The CDR3 region has the DNA TGCGCCAGCAGCCAAGCTTACAGGGGTGCGCGTACAGATACGCAGTATTTT. Amino acids: CASSQAYRGARTDTQYF.

The chain uses TRBV6-6 and TRBJ2-7; D not certain. The V gene lost 2 bases and the J gene lost 5 bases, with 19 bases spanning the gap. The CDR3 totals 16 residues. CDR1 is MNHNY and CDR2 is SVGAGI in the germline V gene (reference sequence). For the CDR3, the DNA is TGTGCCAGCAGTTACCCGCCCGACACGGAGACCAACGAGCAGTACTTC. The encoded protein is CASSYPPDTETNEQYF.

The V gene is TRBV20-1, the J gene TRBJ2-7; weak D call: TRBD2 (6 bases). The germline gives CDR1 DFQATT, CDR2 SNEGSKA (reference sequence). V lost 3 bases and J 5 bases, leaving 11 bases between the germline ends. The CDR3 contains 12 residues. CDR3 sequence (DNA): TGCAGTGCTAGTCGGGAGAGGGACGAGCAGTACTTC. Its translation is CSASRERDEQYF.

The chain combines TRBV11-2 with TRBJ1-4; perhaps TRBD1 as D (6 bases). The germline V and J ends were trimmed by 2 bases and 8 bases, with 12 bases remaining between them. The CDR3 extends over 14 amino acids. Germline V gene lookup returns CDR1 SGHAT and CDR2 FQNNGV. DNA of the CDR3: TGTGCCAGCAGCTTAACCAGGGGAAGGGAAAAACTGTTTTTT. Amino acids: CASSLTRGREKLFF.

This chain links TRBV19 with TRBJ2-3; unclear D gene. Germline V gene sequence: CDR1 LNHDA, CDR2 SQIVND (reference sequence). The CDR3 consists of 11 residues. The ends were cut back, 6 bases at V and 6 bases at J, with 7 bases in the middle. The CDR3 region is CASSQMDTQYF. The DNA of the CDR3 is TGTGCCAGTAGCCAAATGGATACGCAGTATTTT.

V gene TRBV7-2 combines with J gene TRBJ2-4; tentatively, D is TRBD2 (6 bases). CDR3 length equals 15 residues. Trimming pared 1 base from V and 1 base from J, leaving 8 bases between. Germline-derived CDR1 and CDR2 are SGHTA and FQGNSA. In DNA form, the CDR3 reads TGTGCCAGCAGCTTAGGCGGGGCGGCCAAAAACATTCAGTACTTC. Translation gives CASSLGGAAKNIQYF.

This clone was detected only once. This chain joins TRBV29-1 and TRBJ2-5; the D gene is possibly TRBD2 (6 bases). The CDR3 is 13 residues long. CDR1 and CDR2 (germline): SQVTM, ANQGSEA. Trimming stripped 4 bases from V and 5 bases from J, with 14 bases between. CDR3 protein: CSVGGTGGETQYF. CDR3 nucleotide sequence: TGCAGCGTTGGCGGGACCGGAGGGGAGACCCAGTACTTC. The entire variable domain, with the rest obtained from reference TRBV29-1 and TRBJ2-5, is as follows: SAVISQKPSRDICQRGTSLTIQCQVDSQVTMMFWYRQQPGQSLTLIATANQGSEATYESGFVIDKFPISRPNLTFSTLTVSNMSPEDSSIYLCSVGGTGGETQYFGPGTRLLVL.

This sequence joins TRBV10-2 and TRBJ1-1; TRBD1 might be the D (5 bases). The CDR3 has 13 residues. V was trimmed by 4 bases and J by 7 bases, leaving 13 bases between them. CDR1 is WSHSY, CDR2 SAAADI, per germline. The CDR3 DNA reads TGCGCCAGCAGTGTACGGGGGTCGAGTGAAGCTTTCTTT. Amino acids: CASSVRGSSEAFF.

The gene calls are TRBV5-1 and TRBJ1-1; D gene ambiguous. The CDR3 is made up of 13 amino acids. Germline V gene lookup returns CDR1 SGHRS and CDR2 YFSETQ. V lost 3 bases to trimming and J lost 4 bases, with 10 bases between them. CDR3 coding DNA: TGCGCCAGCAGCTCCTCGTCGGCCACTGAAGCTTTCTTT. This gives the protein CASSSSSATEAFF.

This rearrangement joins TRBV28 to TRBJ1-3; no definite D call. CDR1 MDHEN and CDR2 SYDVKM come from the germline V gene. V gave up 2 bases and J gave up 0 bases, with 5 bases separating them. This CDR3 region has 14 residues. The CDR3 region is CASSLIDSGNTIYF. The CDR3 DNA sequence: TGTGCCAGCAGTTTAATAGACTCTGGAAACACCATATATTTT. The variable domain in full, with the rest retrieved from reference TRBV28 and TRBJ1-3, is DVKVTQSSRYLVKRTGEKVFLECVQDMDHENMFWYRQDPGLGLRLIYFSYDVKMKEKGDIPEGYSVSREKKERFSLILESASTNQTSMYLCASSLIDSGNTIYFGEGSWLTVV.

This clone was picked up one time. The chain uses TRBV18 and TRBJ2-7; a weak D match, TRBD2 (6 bases). V shed 4 bases and J shed 2 bases, with 9 bases lying between them. Germline CDR1 KGHSH, CDR2 LQKENI. This CDR3 is built from 13 residues. This chain's CDR3 is CASSRREAYEQYF. CDR3 nucleotides: TGTGCCAGCTCACGAAGGGAGGCCTACGAGCAGTACTTC.

V gene TRBV6-1 combines with J gene TRBJ1-6, with 10 bases that match TRBD1. Trimming removed 6 bases from V and 8 bases from J; junction bases left unmatched: 7. CDR3 length: 15 amino acids. CDR1 MNHNS and CDR2 SASEGT come from the germline V gene. The chain's CDR3 is CASRTADRGHSPLHF. The CDR3 coding sequence is TGTGCCAGCAGAACCGCAGACAGGGGGCATTCACCCCTCCACTTT.

V and J are TRBV10-3 and TRBJ1-2; D is uncertain. The V and J ends lost 8 bases and 5 bases respectively, with 9 bases between them. The CDR3 spans 11 residues. Germline V CDR1 and CDR2: ENHRY, SYGVKD. CDR3: CAIGGQYGYTF. CDR3 DNA sequence: TGTGCCATCGGAGGGCAGTATGGCTACACCTTC.

V and J are TRBV15 and TRBJ2-7; D may be TRBD1 (6 bases). V lost 3 bases and J lost 4, with 10 bases in between. The length of the CDR3 is 13 residues. The V gene's germline CDR1 is LNHNV and CDR2 YYDKDF (reference sequence). The CDR3 DNA follows: TGTGCCACCAGCAGCGGGACATTATACGAGCAGTACTTC. It is translated as CATSSGTLYEQYF. Drawing the rest from reference TRBV15 and TRBJ2-7, the complete variable domain is DAMVIQNPRYQVTQFGKPVTLSCSQTLNHNVMYWYQQKSSQAPKLLFHYYDKDFNNEADTPDNFQSRRPNTSFCFLDIRSPGLGDTAMYLCATSSGTLYEQYFGPGTRLTVT.

The chain couples TRBV3-1 (or the pseudogene TRBV3-2) to TRBJ2-2, with TRBD1 matching 10 bases. Germline CDR1 LGHDT, CDR2 YNNKEL (reference sequence). V shed 3 bases, J shed 0 bases, and the junction held 4 bases outside the gene matches. The CDR3 consists of 17 residues. The CDR3 spells CASSHWTGGSNTGELFF. CDR3 in DNA: TGTGCCAGCAGCCACTGGACAGGGGGATCGAACACCGGGGAGCTGTTTTTT.

The rearrangement joins TRBV24-1 to TRBJ2-1; 9 nucleotides match TRBD1. J was trimmed by 0 bases and V by 2 bases; bases with no gene match: 1. The CDR3 is 16 amino acids. Germline CDR1 and CDR2: KGHDR and SFDVKD. The CDR3 loop is CATSDWTGVSYNEQFF. In nucleotides, the CDR3 is TGTGCCACCAGTGATTGGACAGGGGTCTCCTACAATGAGCAGTTCTTC.

This sequence joins TRBV6-5 and TRBJ1-4, with no clear D. Trimming removed 0 bases at V and 5 bases at J, with 7 bases between. Germline values: CDR1 MNHEY, CDR2 SVGAGI. The CDR3 is 14 residues long. CDR3 amino acids: CASSYSKRNEKLFF. The CDR3 DNA reads TGTGCCAGCAGTTACTCGAAAAGGAATGAAAAACTGTTTTTT.

The genes are TRBV6-6 and TRBJ1-2; D gene unclear. This CDR3 is 12 amino acids long. V was clipped by 6 bases and J by 6 bases, with 11 bases between them. Germline V lookup: CDR1 MNHNY, CDR2 SVGAGI (reference sequence). This CDR3 reads CASRYRADGYTF. DNA of the CDR3: TGTGCCAGCAGATATAGGGCTGATGGCTACACCTTC.

V usage is TRBV5-4 and J usage is TRBJ1-4; D not certain. Trimming shortened V by 4 bases and J by 0 bases, and 16 bases separated the two germline ends. The germline V gene has CDR1 SGHNT and CDR2 YYREEE (reference sequence). This CDR3 region has 17 residues. The CDR3 DNA reads as TGTGCCAGCAGCGCCCAAGCGGGATTTTCAACTAATGAAAAACTGTTTTTT. The encoded protein is CASSAQAGFSTNEKLFF.

The chain has TRBV6-2 or TRBV6-3 and TRBJ2-7; D gene unclear. CDR3 length: 12 residues. V dropped 6 bases and J dropped 1 base, with 7 bases sitting between them. Per the germline V gene, CDR1 is MNHEY and CDR2 is SVGEGT. Here the CDR3 reads CASSLRSYEQYF. The CDR3 nucleotides read TGTGCCAGCAGCCTCCGATCCTACGAGCAGTACTTC.

The chain employs TRBV7-8 and TRBJ2-4; 7 bases match TRBD2. V lost 5 bases, J lost 1 base, and 5 bases stayed unmatched. Per germline, CDR1 SGHVS and CDR2 FQNEAQ. The CDR3 runs 15 residues. CDR3 sequence reads: CASSPTSQAKNIQYF. The CDR3, as DNA: TGTGCCAGCAGCCCGACTAGCCAGGCCAAAAACATTCAGTACTTC. Based on the CDR3 plus reference TRBV7-8 and TRBJ2-4, the full variable domain is GAGVSQSPRYKVAKRGQDVALRCDPISGHVSLFWYQQALGQGPEFLTYFQNEAQLDKSGLPSDRFFAERPEGSVSTLKIQRTQQEDSAVYLCASSPTSQAKNIQYFGAGTRLSVL.

The chain joins TRBV12-3 or TRBV12-4 to TRBJ2-1, with D tentatively TRBD2 (6 bases). V was pared by 2 bases and J by 10 bases, with 6 bases between. The CDR3 covers 11 residues. In nucleotides, the CDR3 is TGTGCCAGCAGTTTACTAGCGGAGCAGTTCTTC. It specifies CASSLLAEQFF.